Below, 30 T cell receptor beta chains from the same sample are listed, as sequenced in a study of T cell repertoires in cytomegalovirus infection (dated by TCRdb to about 2019). The sequencer was an Illumina HiSeq 1500. TCRdb redid the processing of the public reads, applying fastp at Q25 and MiXCR, and retained in-frame beta chains. Every distinct CDR3 protein forms one entry, paired with its most common genes and DNA. The table for this sample lists about 890,000 distinct CDR3 sequences; around 30% of them were counted only once. The ten top clones hold over 13% of the sample. Taken with the paper, the label for treatment or condition translates to: in vitro stimulation with specific CMV peptide epitopes to enrich CMV-specific T cells. No antigen has been identified for these receptors. Sample: cultured CD8+ T cells from PBMCs, taken from culture after CMV antigen stimulation. The receptors originated from a human donor in good health (CMV status not recorded). Some clones in this sample may be carry-over from other donors' samples.

V gene TRBV4-1 combines with J gene TRBJ2-3; 9 bases line up with TRBD1. V shed 6 bases and J 2 bases; nucleotides not matched to a gene: 9. CDR3 length: 16 residues. From germline, CDR1 is MGHRA and CDR2 YSYEKL. The CDR3 coding sequence is TGCGCCAGCAGTCTTACGACAGGGGGATACACAGATACGCAGTATTTT. This translates into CASSLTTGGYTDTQYF.

This clonotype was counted only a few times. The rearrangement joins TRBV12-3 or TRBV12-4 to TRBJ1-2; 7 nucleotides match TRBD1. The CDR3 is 14 residues long. J lost 2 bases, V lost 5 bases, and 5 bases had no gene match. The CDR3 loop reads CASSNGTANYGYTF. The CDR3 DNA is TGTGCCAGCAGTAACGGGACAGCGAACTATGGCTACACCTTC.

J is TRBJ1-1 and V is TRBV7-9; the D is unclear. Germline V gene sequence: CDR1 SEHNR, CDR2 FQNEAQ (reference sequence). Trimming removed 5 bases from V and 8 bases from J, with 9 bases in between. CDR3 length: 11 amino acids. The DNA for the CDR3 is TGTGCCAGCAGCGCAGACGAGGAAGCTTTCTTT. Translating it yields CASSADEEAFF.

V gene TRBV7-2 combines with J gene TRBJ2-3; D possibly uses TRBD1 or TRBD2 (6 bases each). Trimming removed 3 bases at V and 0 bases at J, with 13 bases between. From germline, CDR1 is SGHTA and CDR2 FQGNSA. The CDR3 totals 16 residues. Written as DNA, the CDR3 is TGTGCCAGCAGCTTCGGGGGCCGACCTAGCACAGATACGCAGTATTTT. It is translated as CASSFGGRPSTDTQYF.

In its sample, this clonotype was seen a few times. The chain links TRBV11-3 to TRBJ2-1; 7 bases map to TRBD1. The germline CDR1 and CDR2 sequences are SGHNT and YENEEA. This CDR3 contains 15 residues. Trimming removed 1 base from V and 7 bases from J; junction bases left unmatched: 7. The CDR3 DNA follows: TGTGCCAGCAGCTTAGTCGGACAGGCAAGTAATGAGCAGTTCTTC. Amino acids: CASSLVGQASNEQFF. The full variable domain, its missing parts supplied by reference TRBV11-3 and TRBJ2-1, is EAGVVQSPRYKIIEKKQPVAFWCNPISGHNTLYWYLQNLGQGPELLIRYENEEAVDDSQLPKDRFSAERLKGVDSTLKIQPAELGDSAVYLCASSLVGQASNEQFFGPGTRLTVL.

This clonotype was counted only a few times. V usage is TRBV20-1 and J usage is TRBJ1-2; D might be TRBD1 (6 bases). The ends were cut back, 0 bases at V and 8 bases at J, with 22 bases in the middle. Germline V gene data show CDR1 as DFQATT and CDR2 as SNEGSKA (reference sequence). The CDR3 runs 16 residues. This CDR3 is CSARDPRTASAGGYTF. CDR3 bases: TGCAGTGCTAGAGATCCACGGACAGCCTCGGCCGGGGGCTACACCTTC.

This clonotype was counted between two and nine times. V is TRBV27 and J is TRBJ2-2, with a possible D match to TRBD1 (5 bases). The V and J ends lost 0 bases and 4 bases respectively, with 12 bases between them. Looked up from germline, CDR1 is MNHEY and CDR2 is SMNVEV (reference sequence). This CDR3 has 16 amino acids. The DNA of the CDR3 is TGTGCCAGCAGTTTATCGCCCGCGACAGCCACCGGGGAGCTGTTTTTT. This translates into CASSLSPATATGELFF.

The chain links TRBV6-6 to TRBJ2-7, with a tentative D call TRBD2 (6 bases). The ends were cut back, 2 bases at V and 3 bases at J, with 11 bases in the middle. Germline CDR1 MNHNY, CDR2 SVGAGI (reference sequence). The CDR3 has 14 residues. The CDR3 sequence is CASSYGSGGYEQYF. CDR3 sequence (DNA): TGTGCCAGCAGTTACGGATCCGGGGGCTACGAGCAGTACTTC.

This clonotype was detected many times. The chain joins TRBV7-8 to TRBJ1-2; 10 nucleotides agree with TRBD1. In germline, CDR1 is SGHVS, CDR2 FQNEAQ. The CDR3 length is 15 residues. V lost 5 bases and J lost 6; bases outside the gene matches: 9. The CDR3 reads CASSPEGTGVHGYTF. The CDR3 nucleotides are TGTGCCAGCAGCCCCGAGGGGACAGGGGTTCATGGCTACACCTTC.

This rearrangement joins TRBV6-1 to TRBJ1-6; TRBD1 might be the D (5 bases). The V end was cut by 1 base, the J end by 5 bases, with 9 bases between. Germline assignment: CDR1 MNHNS and CDR2 SASEGT. The CDR3 length is 15 residues. CDR3 amino acids: CASSEERTHNSPLHF. The CDR3 coding sequence is TGTGCCAGCAGTGAAGAGAGGACACATAATTCACCCCTCCACTTT.

The chain links TRBV7-6 to TRBJ2-1; D perhaps matches TRBD1 (6 bases). The CDR3 sequence is 15 residues long. Trimming took off 7 bases at V and 9 bases at J, with 22 bases between the two ends. Germline assignment: CDR1 SGHVS and CDR2 FNYEAQ. This CDR3 reads CASTEFRQEGSEQFF. The CDR3 bases are TGTGCCAGCACCGAATTTAGACAGGAAGGCAGTGAGCAGTTCTTC. Together with reference TRBV7-6 and TRBJ2-1, the CDR3 gives the full variable domain: GAGVSQSPRYKVTKRGQDVALRCDPISGHVSLYWYRQALGQGPEFLTYFNYEAQQDKSGLPNDRFSAERPEGSISTLTIQRTEQRDSAMYRCASTEFRQEGSEQFFGPGTRLTVL.

This clonotype occurred once. The chain recombines TRBV25-1 with TRBJ2-1; no clear D gene. Trimming stripped 0 bases from V and 0 bases from J, with 12 bases between. CDR1 and CDR2 from the germline V gene are MGHDK and SYGVNS. This CDR3 comprises 17 residues. This CDR3 is CASSEYFQASSYNEQFF. The CDR3 DNA follows: TGTGCCAGCAGTGAATATTTCCAGGCTAGCTCCTACAATGAGCAGTTCTTC.

Worth noting for this clonotype: Germline and junction disagree at one end, which may indicate a read error. V gene TRBV9 combines with J gene TRBJ2-1; TRBD1 might be the D (5 bases). This CDR3 comprises 16 residues. Germline V gene data show CDR1 as SGDLS and CDR2 as YYNGEE. The chain's CDR3 is CAGSVSKGARYNEQFF. CDR3 in DNA: TGTGCCGGCAGCGTTAGCAAAGGGGCGAGGTATAATGAGCAGTTCTTC.

CDR3 protein: CASSEGRTLNTEAFF. DNA of the CDR3: TGTGCCAGCAGTGAGGGTCGTACCCTTAACACTGAAGCTTTCTTT. The chain is built from TRBV6-1 and TRBJ1-1; D uncertain. V lost 3 bases and J lost 2, with 13 bases in between. The germline V gene has CDR1 MNHNS and CDR2 SASEGT. The CDR3 consists of 15 residues.

This chain links TRBV19 with TRBJ1-6; possibly TRBD1 for D (6 bases). CDR1 and CDR2 from the germline V gene are LNHDA and SQIVND (reference sequence). The CDR3 has 16 residues. CDR3 residues: CATPSFGGALNSPLHF. The DNA of the CDR3 is TGTGCTACCCCCTCCTTCGGGGGGGCGCTGAATTCACCCCTCCACTTT. Full variable domain (outside the CDR3, taken from reference TRBV19 and TRBJ1-6): DGGITQSPKYLFRKEGQNVTLSCEQNLNHDAMYWYRQDPGQGLRLIYYSQIVNDFQKGDIAEGYSVSREKKESFPLTVTSAQKNPTAFYLCATPSFGGALNSPLHFGNGTRLTVT.

This clonotype was recorded a few times. The chain combines TRBV2 with TRBJ1-6; 8 nucleotides align to TRBD1. Trimming took 6 bases from V and 9 from J; bases not matched to a gene: 13. The CDR3 is 16 amino acids. Germline V lookup: CDR1 SNHLY, CDR2 FYNNEI. DNA of the CDR3: TGTGCCAGCAGCGATCCTCGGACAGGGATGGTTTCACCCCTCCACTTT. As protein: CASSDPRTGMVSPLHF.

This clonotype was counted many times. The rearrangement uses TRBV6-2 or TRBV6-3 and TRBJ1-1; D gene uncertain. This CDR3 is 13 amino acids long. CDR1 and CDR2 from the germline V gene are MNHEY and SVGEGT. V lost 6 bases, J lost 2 bases, and 10 bases lay in between. The chain's CDR3 is CASSPLLNTEAFF. CDR3 bases: TGTGCCAGCAGCCCCCTCTTAAACACTGAAGCTTTCTTT.

The V call is TRBV9, the J call TRBJ2-2; the D gene is possibly TRBD1 (6 bases). The CDR3 spans 16 residues. Deletions cut 2 bases from V and 2 bases from J, with 13 bases between. The germline gives CDR1 SGDLS, CDR2 YYNGEE. The CDR3 DNA sequence: TGTGCCAGCAGCGTGTCCCGGGACACCAACACCGGGGAGCTGTTTTTT. It yields the protein CASSVSRDTNTGELFF.

This chain connects TRBV10-3 to TRBJ2-7; the D gene is possibly TRBD2 (5 bases). Trimming took 6 bases from V and 1 from J, leaving 13 bases between them. Looked up from germline, CDR1 is ENHRY and CDR2 is SYGVKD. This CDR3 has 14 amino acids. DNA for the CDR3: TGTGCCATCAGGGGCCCTGGCGGGTCCTACGAGCAGTACTTC. It translates to CAIRGPGGSYEQYF.

The chain is built from TRBV19 and TRBJ2-2; D is possibly TRBD2 (6 bases). The germline V gene has CDR1 LNHDA and CDR2 SQIVND (reference sequence). Trimming pared 3 bases from V and 7 bases from J, leaving 12 bases between. This CDR3 is built from 14 residues. The CDR3 reads CASSILGGSGELFF. Here the CDR3 DNA reads TGTGCCAGTAGTATTTTAGGAGGGAGCGGGGAGCTGTTTTTT.

This sequence joins TRBV7-4 and TRBJ1-2; TRBD1 agrees at 10 bases. The CDR3 covers 16 residues. The germline CDR1 and CDR2 sequences are SGHVT and SQSDAQ. V lost 2 bases and J lost 7; bases outside the gene matches: 10. This CDR3 reads CASSLFPDRGDGGYTF. CDR3 nucleotide sequence: TGTGCCAGCAGCTTATTTCCGGACAGGGGGGACGGTGGCTACACCTTC.

This chain connects TRBV7-2 to TRBJ1-1, with no clear D. With 5 bases removed from V and 5 bases from J, the gap between germline ends came to 18 bases. Looked up from germline, CDR1 is SGHTA and CDR2 is FQGNSA. The CDR3 is 15 amino acids. The CDR3 sequence is CASSKNRASRTEAFF. CDR3 DNA: TGTGCCAGCAGCAAAAATCGGGCCTCCCGGACTGAAGCTTTCTTT.

In the case of this clonotype: The missing conserved phenylalanine or tryptophan at the end of this CDR3 makes a read error likely. J is TRBJ2-1 and V is TRBV7-4, with D possibly being TRBD1 (5 bases). The CDR3 contains 12 residues. The V and J ends lost 6 bases and 5 bases respectively, with 8 bases between them. CDR1 and CDR2 from the germline V gene are SGHVT and SQSDAQ. The CDR3 sequence is CASRAGNNEQFL. The CDR3 coding sequence is TGTGCCAGCAGAGCAGGGAACAATGAGCAGTTCCTC.

The V call is TRBV7-2, the J call TRBJ1-5; TRBD1 matches 7 bases. The CDR3 is made up of 15 amino acids. Germline assignment: CDR1 SGHTA and CDR2 FQGNSA. After removal of 1 base from V and 9 bases from J, the junction contained 9 bases not matched to a gene. Here the CDR3 reads CASSLGQGIERPQHF. Here the CDR3 DNA reads TGTGCCAGCAGCTTAGGACAGGGAATAGAACGGCCCCAGCATTTT. The variable domain in full, completed from reference TRBV7-2 and TRBJ1-5, reads GAGVSQSPSNKVTEKGKDVELRCDPISGHTALYWYRQSLGQGLEFLIYFQGNSAPDKSGLPSDRFSAERTGGSVSTLTIQRTQQEDSAVYLCASSLGQGIERPQHFGDGTRLSIL.

This clonotype was counted ten times or more. The rearrangement links TRBV7-9 to TRBJ1-1; no definite D call. Looked up from germline, CDR1 is SEHNR and CDR2 is FQNEAQ (reference sequence). The CDR3 consists of 11 residues. Trimming took 6 bases from V and 0 from J, leaving 2 bases between them. The CDR3 sequence: CASRMNTEAFF. As DNA, the CDR3 is TGTGCCAGCAGGATGAACACTGAAGCTTTCTTT.

The genes are TRBV7-6 and TRBJ1-1; D possibly corresponds to TRBD1 (6 bases). V was shortened by 6 bases and J by 4 bases, with 12 bases between the two germline ends. The germline V gene encodes CDR1 SGHVS and CDR2 FNYEAQ. This CDR3 region has 13 residues. CDR3 loop: CASRSGTSTEAFF. CDR3 bases: TGTGCCAGCAGATCCGGGACAAGCACTGAAGCTTTCTTT.

The V and J genes are TRBV20-1 and TRBJ1-2, with TRBD1 identical over 8 bases. The germline CDR1 and CDR2 sequences are DFQATT and SNEGSKA (reference sequence). V trimming: 6 bases; J trimming: 3 bases; junction bases outside the gene matches: 6. There are 13 residues in the CDR3. The CDR3 coding sequence is TGCAGTGCCCCTCGGACAGGGCACTATGGCTACACCTTC. It translates to CSAPRTGHYGYTF.

V and J are TRBV12-3 or TRBV12-4 and TRBJ1-1; the D gene is possibly TRBD1 (6 bases). Trimming removed 6 bases from V and 3 bases from J, with 11 bases in between. The CDR3 is made up of 13 amino acids. The CDR3 region has the DNA TGTGCCAGCAGCGCTGGACAGTACACTGAAGCTTTCTTT. Encoded protein: CASSAGQYTEAFF.

As to this clonotype: At one boundary the junction diverges from the germline segment, which might be a read error. This chain connects TRBV6-1 to TRBJ2-1; a weak D match, TRBD2 (5 bases). Germline-derived CDR1 and CDR2 are MNHNS and SASEGT. This CDR3 comprises 15 residues. CDR3 loop: CASSPLKMAAEEKPF. CDR3 coding DNA: TGTGCCAGCAGTCCTTTAAAGATGGCTGCGGAGGAAAAACCCTTC.

The gene calls are TRBV19 and TRBJ2-1; D perhaps matches TRBD2 (5 bases). Looked up from germline, CDR1 is LNHDA and CDR2 is SQIVND (reference sequence). The CDR3 extends over 13 amino acids. V shed 5 bases and J shed 10 bases, with 15 bases lying between them. The CDR3 loop reads CASSLSVDYEQFF. CDR3 coding DNA: TGTGCCAGTAGTCTTAGCGTGGATTACGAGCAGTTCTTC.